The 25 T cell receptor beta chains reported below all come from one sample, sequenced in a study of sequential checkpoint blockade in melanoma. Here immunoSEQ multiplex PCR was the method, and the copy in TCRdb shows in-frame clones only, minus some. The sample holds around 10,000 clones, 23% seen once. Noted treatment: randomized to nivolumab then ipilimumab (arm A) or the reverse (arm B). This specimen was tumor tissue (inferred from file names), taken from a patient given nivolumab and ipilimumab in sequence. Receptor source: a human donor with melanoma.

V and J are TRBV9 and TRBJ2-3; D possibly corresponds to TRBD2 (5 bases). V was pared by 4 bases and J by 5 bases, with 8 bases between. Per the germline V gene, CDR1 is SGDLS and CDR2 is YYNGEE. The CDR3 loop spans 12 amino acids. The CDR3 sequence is CASSPGLDTQYF. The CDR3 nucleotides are TGTGCCAGCAGCCCAGGACTAGATACGCAGTATTTT.

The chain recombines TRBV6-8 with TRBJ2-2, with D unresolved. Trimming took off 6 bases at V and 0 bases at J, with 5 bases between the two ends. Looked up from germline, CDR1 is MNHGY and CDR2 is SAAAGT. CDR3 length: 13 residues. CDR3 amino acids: CASRPTNTGELFF. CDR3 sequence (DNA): TGTGCCAGCAGACCGACGAACACCGGGGAGCTGTTTTTT.

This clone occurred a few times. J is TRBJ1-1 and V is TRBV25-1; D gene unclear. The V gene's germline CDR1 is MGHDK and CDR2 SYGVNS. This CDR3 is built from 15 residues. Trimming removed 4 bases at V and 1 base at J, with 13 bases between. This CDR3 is CASSGEGQPNTEAFF. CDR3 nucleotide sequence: TGTGCCAGCAGTGGAGAGGGCCAGCCGAACACTGAAGCTTTCTTT.

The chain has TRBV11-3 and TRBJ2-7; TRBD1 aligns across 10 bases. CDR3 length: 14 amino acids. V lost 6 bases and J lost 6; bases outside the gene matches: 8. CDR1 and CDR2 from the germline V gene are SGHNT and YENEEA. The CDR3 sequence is CASRTGTGAPEQYF. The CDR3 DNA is TGTGCCAGCAGAACCGGGACAGGGGCCCCCGAGCAGTACTTC.

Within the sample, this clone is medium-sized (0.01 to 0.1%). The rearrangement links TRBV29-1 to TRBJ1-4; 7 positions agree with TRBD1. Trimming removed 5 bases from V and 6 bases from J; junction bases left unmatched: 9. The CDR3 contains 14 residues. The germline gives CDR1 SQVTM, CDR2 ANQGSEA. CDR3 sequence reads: CSVSTGVLDEKLFF. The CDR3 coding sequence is TGCAGCGTTTCCACAGGGGTATTGGATGAAAAACTGTTTTTT.

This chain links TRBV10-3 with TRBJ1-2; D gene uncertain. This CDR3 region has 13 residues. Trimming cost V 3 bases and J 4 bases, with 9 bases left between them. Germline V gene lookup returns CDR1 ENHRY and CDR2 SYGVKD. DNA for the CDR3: TGTGCCATCAGTGATGAGTCAGGCTATGGCTACACCTTC. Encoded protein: CAISDESGYGYTF.

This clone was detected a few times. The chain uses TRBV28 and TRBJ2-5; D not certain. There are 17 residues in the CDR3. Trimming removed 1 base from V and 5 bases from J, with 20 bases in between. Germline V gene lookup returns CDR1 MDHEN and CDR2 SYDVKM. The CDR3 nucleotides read TGTGCCAGCAGTTTATTGGGGATGGGCCTAGAGGAGGAGACCCAGTACTTC. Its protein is CASSLLGMGLEEETQYF.

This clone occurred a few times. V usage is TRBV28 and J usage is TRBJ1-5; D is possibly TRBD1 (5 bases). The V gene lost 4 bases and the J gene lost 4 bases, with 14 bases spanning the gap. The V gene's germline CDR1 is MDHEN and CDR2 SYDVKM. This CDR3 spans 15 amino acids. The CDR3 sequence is CASSYEGPGNQPQHF. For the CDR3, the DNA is TGTGCCAGCAGTTATGAAGGGCCAGGGAATCAGCCCCAGCATTTT.

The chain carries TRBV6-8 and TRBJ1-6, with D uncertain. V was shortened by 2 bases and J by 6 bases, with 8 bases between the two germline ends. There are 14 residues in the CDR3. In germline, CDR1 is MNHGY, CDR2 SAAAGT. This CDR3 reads CASSYVVLNSPLHF. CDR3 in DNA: TGTGCCAGCAGTTACGTGGTGCTTAATTCACCCCTCCACTTT.

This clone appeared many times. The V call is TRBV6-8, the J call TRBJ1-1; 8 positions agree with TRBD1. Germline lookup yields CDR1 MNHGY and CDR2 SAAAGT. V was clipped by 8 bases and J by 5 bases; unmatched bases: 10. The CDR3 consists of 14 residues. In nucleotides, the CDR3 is TGTGCCAGCTCTCCTAAGCAGGGGGCAACTGAAGCTTTCTTT. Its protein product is CASSPKQGATEAFF.

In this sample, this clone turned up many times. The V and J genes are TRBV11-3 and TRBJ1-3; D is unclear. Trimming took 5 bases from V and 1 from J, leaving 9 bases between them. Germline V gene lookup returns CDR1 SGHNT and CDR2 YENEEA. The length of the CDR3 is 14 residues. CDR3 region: CASSPLWSGNTIYF. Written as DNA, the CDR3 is TGTGCCAGCAGCCCACTGTGGTCTGGAAACACCATATATTTT.

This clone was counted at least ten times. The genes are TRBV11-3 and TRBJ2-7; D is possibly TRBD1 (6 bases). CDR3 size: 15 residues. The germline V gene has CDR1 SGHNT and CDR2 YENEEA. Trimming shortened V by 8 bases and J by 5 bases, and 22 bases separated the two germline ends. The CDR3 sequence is CASLNIRDKIHEQYV. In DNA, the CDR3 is TGTGCCAGCCTCAATATCCGGGACAAGATCCACGAGCAGTACGTC.

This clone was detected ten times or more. CDR3 region: CASSLGELYQETQYF. The CDR3 DNA follows: TGTGCCAGCAGCTTGGGAGAACTGTACCAAGAGACCCAGTACTTC. This chain links TRBV7-6 with TRBJ2-5; a possible D gene is TRBD2 (5 bases). From germline, CDR1 is SGHVS and CDR2 FNYEAQ. V was shortened by 3 bases and J by 0 bases, with 11 bases between the two germline ends. The CDR3 spans 15 residues.

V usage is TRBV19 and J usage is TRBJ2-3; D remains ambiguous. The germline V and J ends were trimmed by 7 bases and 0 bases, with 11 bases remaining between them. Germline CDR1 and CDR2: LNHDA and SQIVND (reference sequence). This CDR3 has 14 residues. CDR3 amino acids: CASKGLSSTDTQYF. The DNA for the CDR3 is TGTGCCAGTAAAGGGCTATCTAGCACAGATACGCAGTATTTT.

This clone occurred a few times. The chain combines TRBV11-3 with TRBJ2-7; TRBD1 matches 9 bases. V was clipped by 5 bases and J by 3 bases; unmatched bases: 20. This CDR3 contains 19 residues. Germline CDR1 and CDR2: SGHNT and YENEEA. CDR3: CASSLGYPVTGGFLYEQYF. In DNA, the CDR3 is TGTGCCAGCAGCCTCGGTTATCCCGTGACAGGGGGTTTTCTCTACGAGCAGTACTTC.

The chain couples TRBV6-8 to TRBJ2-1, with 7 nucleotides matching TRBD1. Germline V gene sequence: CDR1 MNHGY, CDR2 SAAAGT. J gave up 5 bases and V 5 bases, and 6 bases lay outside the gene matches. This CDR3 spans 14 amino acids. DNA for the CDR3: TGTGCCAGCAGTAAAAACAGGGGAGACAATGAGCAGTTCTTC. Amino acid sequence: CASSKNRGDNEQFF.

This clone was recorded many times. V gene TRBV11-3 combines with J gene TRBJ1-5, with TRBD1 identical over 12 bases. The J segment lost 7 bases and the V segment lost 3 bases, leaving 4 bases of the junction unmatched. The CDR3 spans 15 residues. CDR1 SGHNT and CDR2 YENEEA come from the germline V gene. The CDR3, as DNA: TGTGCCAGCAGCTTGGGGACAGGGGGCGAGCAGCCCCAGCATTTT. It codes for CASSLGTGGEQPQHF.

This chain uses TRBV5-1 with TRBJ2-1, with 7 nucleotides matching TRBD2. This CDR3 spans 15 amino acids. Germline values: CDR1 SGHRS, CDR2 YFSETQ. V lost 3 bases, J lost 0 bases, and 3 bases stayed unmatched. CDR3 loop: CASSSVAGSYNEQFF. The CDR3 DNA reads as TGCGCCAGCAGCTCAGTAGCGGGCTCCTACAATGAGCAGTTCTTC.

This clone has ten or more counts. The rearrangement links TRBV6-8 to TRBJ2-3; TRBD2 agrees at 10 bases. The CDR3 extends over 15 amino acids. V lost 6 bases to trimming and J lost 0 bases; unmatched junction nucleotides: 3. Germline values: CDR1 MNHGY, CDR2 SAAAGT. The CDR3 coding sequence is TGTGCCAGCAGACTACTAGCGGGGAGCACAGATACGCAGTATTTT. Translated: CASRLLAGSTDTQYF.

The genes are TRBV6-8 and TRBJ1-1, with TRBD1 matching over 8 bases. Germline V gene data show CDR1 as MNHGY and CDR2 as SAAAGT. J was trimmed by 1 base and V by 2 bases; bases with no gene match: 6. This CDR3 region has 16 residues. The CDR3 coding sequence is TGTGCCAGCAGTTACAACAGGGGGATCGCGAACACTGAAGCTTTCTTT. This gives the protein CASSYNRGIANTEAFF.

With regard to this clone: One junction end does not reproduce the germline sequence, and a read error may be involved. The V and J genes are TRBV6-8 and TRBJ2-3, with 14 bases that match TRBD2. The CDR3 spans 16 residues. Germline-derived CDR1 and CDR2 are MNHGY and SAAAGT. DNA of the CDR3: TGTGCCATCAGTGGGGGACTAGCGGGGGTCACAGATACGCAGTATTTT. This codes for CAISGGLAGVTDTQYF.

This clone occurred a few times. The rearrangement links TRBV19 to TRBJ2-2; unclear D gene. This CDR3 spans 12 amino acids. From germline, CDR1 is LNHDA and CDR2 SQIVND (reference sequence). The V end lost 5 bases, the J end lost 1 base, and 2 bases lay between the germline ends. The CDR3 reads CASSGNTGELFF. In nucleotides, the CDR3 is TGTGCCAGTAGTGGGAACACCGGGGAGCTGTTTTTT.

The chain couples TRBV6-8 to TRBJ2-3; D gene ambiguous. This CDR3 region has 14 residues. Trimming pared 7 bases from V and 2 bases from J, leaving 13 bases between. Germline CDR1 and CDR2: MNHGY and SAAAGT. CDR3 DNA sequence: TGTGCCAGCAAGTACTCTACCCCCACAGATACGCAGTATTTT. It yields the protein CASKYSTPTDTQYF.

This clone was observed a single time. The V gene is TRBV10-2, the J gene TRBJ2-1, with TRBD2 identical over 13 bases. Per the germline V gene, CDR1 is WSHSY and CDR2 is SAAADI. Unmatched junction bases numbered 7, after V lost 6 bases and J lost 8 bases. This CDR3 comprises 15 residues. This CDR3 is CASSDTSGGADEQFF. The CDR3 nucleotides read TGCGCCAGCAGCGATACTAGCGGGGGGGCCGATGAGCAGTTCTTC.

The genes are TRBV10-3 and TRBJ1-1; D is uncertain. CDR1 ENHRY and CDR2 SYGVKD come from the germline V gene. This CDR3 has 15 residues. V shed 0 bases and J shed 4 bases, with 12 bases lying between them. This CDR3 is CAISESRGKSTEAFF. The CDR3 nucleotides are TGTGCCATCAGTGAGTCGAGAGGGAAGAGCACTGAAGCTTTCTTT.